This TCR beta chain was sequenced for a study of blood T cell repertoires in COVID-19. The method was immunoSEQ multiplex PCR; TCRdb's version includes in-frame clones alone and lacks a portion of them. The sample has some 170,000 clones, approximately 80% seen once; the top ten hold about 15%. CDR3 size: 14 residues. Germline values: CDR1 MNHEY, CDR2 SVGAGI. Trimming stripped 6 bases from V and 4 bases from J, with 15 bases between. This clone was recorded once. The sample taken for sequencing was PBMCs or T cells enriched from blood (not recorded which). The sequence derives from a middle-aged man who had recovered from COVID-19. The rearrangement links TRBV6-5 to TRBJ1-2; D unclear. CDR3 sequence reads: CASRLDHGSYGYTF. The CDR3 DNA reads TGTGCCAGCAGGCTCGATCACGGGAGCTATGGCTACACCTTC.